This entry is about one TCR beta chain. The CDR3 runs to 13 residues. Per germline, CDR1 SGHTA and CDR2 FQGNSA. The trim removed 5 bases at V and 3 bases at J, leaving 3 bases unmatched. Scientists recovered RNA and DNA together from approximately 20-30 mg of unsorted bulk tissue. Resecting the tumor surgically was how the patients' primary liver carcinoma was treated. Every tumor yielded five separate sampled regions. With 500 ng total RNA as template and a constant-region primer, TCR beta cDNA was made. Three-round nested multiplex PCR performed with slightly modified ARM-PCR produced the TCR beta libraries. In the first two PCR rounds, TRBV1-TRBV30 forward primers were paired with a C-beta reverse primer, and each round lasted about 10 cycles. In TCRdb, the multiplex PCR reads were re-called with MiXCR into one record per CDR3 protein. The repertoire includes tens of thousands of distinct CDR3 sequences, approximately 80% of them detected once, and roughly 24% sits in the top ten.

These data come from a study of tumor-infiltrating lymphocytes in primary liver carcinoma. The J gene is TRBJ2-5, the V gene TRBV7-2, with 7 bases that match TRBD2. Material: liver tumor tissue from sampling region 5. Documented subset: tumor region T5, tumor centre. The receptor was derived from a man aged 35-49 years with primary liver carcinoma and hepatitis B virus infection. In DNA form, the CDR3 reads TGTGCCAGCAGCACCGGGACTAAAGAGACCCAGTACTTC. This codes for CASSTGTKETQYF.